These 31 T cell receptor beta chains share one sample of origin, sequenced in a study of shared clonotypes between healthy human individuals. Positive CCR7 selection of CD45RO-negative cells yielded the naive CD8 cells, and terminally differentiated effector memory CD45RA+ cells were excluded. Profiling relied on immunoSEQ multiplex PCR, and the TCRdb table lists in-frame clones only, not all of them. This sample has 550,000 to 650,000 clones, with roughly 95% found just once. The material sequenced was naive CD8+ T cells sorted from blood. The receptors stem from a woman under 40 in good health.

V gene TRBV28 combines with J gene TRBJ2-1; no reliable D call. CDR1 and CDR2 (germline): MDHEN, SYDVKM. Trimming took 8 bases from V and 5 from J, leaving 13 bases between them. The CDR3 covers 13 residues. CDR3 sequence: CASRPRDDNEQFF. In nucleotides, the CDR3 is TGTGCCAGCCGACCTAGAGACGACAATGAGCAGTTCTTC.

This chain connects TRBV5-5 to TRBJ2-7; possibly TRBD1 for D (6 bases). Germline V gene data show CDR1 as SGHKS and CDR2 as YYEKEE (reference sequence). Trimming stripped 4 bases from V and 6 bases from J, with 17 bases between. This CDR3 has 14 amino acids. The CDR3 is CASSAGNRDGEQYF. CDR3 bases: TGTGCCAGCAGCGCCGGGAACAGGGACGGCGAGCAGTACTTC.

The chain combines TRBV27 with TRBJ2-1; 10 bases are a match to TRBD2. V shed 5 bases, J shed 5 bases, and the junction held 6 bases outside the gene matches. In germline, CDR1 is MNHEY, CDR2 SMNVEV (reference sequence). CDR3 length: 15 residues. CDR3 in amino acids: CASSPGLAADNEQFF. CDR3 bases: TGTGCCAGCAGTCCTGGACTAGCGGCCGACAATGAGCAGTTCTTC.

The chain uses TRBV11-2 and TRBJ1-2; 11 nucleotides match TRBD1. The CDR3 sequence is 14 residues long. Germline CDR1 SGHAT, CDR2 FQNNGV. V shed 5 bases, J shed 7 bases, and the junction held 6 bases outside the gene matches. CDR3 coding DNA: TGTGCCAGCAGCGCTGGACAGGGGGCGGGTGGCTACACCTTC. Protein: CASSAGQGAGGYTF.

This chain connects TRBV28 to TRBJ2-1; TRBD2 agrees at 8 bases. Looked up from germline, CDR1 is MDHEN and CDR2 is SYDVKM. The CDR3 is 15 residues long. V shed 7 bases, J shed 10 bases, and the junction held 15 bases outside the gene matches. CDR3 loop: CASIPFSAGEEEQFF. The CDR3 DNA sequence: TGTGCCAGCATCCCCTTCTCAGCGGGAGAGGAGGAGCAGTTCTTC.

This chain joins TRBV27 and TRBJ1-5; D possibly corresponds to TRBD1 (5 bases). CDR1 is MNHEY and CDR2 is SMNVEV in the germline V gene (reference sequence). Trimming took 1 base from V and 4 from J, leaving 11 bases between them. This CDR3 comprises 15 residues. As DNA, the CDR3 is TGTGCCAGCAGTTTATATCAGGGCGCTAATCAGCCCCAGCATTTT. Its translation is CASSLYQGANQPQHF.

The chain links TRBV7-9 to TRBJ2-2; 16 positions match TRBD2. The CDR3 totals 17 residues. Germline values: CDR1 SEHNR, CDR2 FQNEAQ (reference sequence). V dropped 4 bases and J dropped 6; count of bases not matched to a gene: 5. CDR3 sequence reads: CASSSGTSGRAAGELFF. CDR3 coding DNA: TGTGCCAGCAGCTCCGGGACTAGCGGGAGGGCCGCCGGGGAGCTGTTTTTT.

The genes are TRBV7-9 and TRBJ1-1; D is ambiguous. CDR1 SEHNR and CDR2 FQNEAQ come from the germline V gene (reference sequence). Trimming removed 5 bases from V and 11 bases from J, with 15 bases in between. The CDR3 totals 12 residues. The CDR3: CASSRISPEAFF. CDR3 nucleotides: TGTGCCAGCAGCCGAATCTCCCCCGAGGCTTTCTTT.

V and J are TRBV30 and TRBJ2-1, with D unresolved. The ends were cut back, 3 bases at V and 3 bases at J, with 12 bases in the middle. The length of the CDR3 is 14 residues. Germline CDR1 is GTSNPN and CDR2 is SVGIG (reference sequence). CDR3 sequence reads: CAWSDTLNYNEQFF. CDR3 DNA sequence: TGTGCCTGGAGCGACACTCTTAACTACAATGAGCAGTTCTTC.

The chain links TRBV9 to TRBJ1-1; 8 bases are a match to TRBD1. V was clipped by 4 bases and J by 1 base; unmatched bases: 6. The V gene's germline CDR1 is SGDLS and CDR2 YYNGEE. CDR3 length equals 15 residues. CDR3 sequence reads: CASSLPTGANTEAFF. Here the CDR3 DNA reads TGTGCCAGCAGCTTGCCGACAGGGGCGAACACTGAAGCTTTCTTT. Using reference TRBV9 and TRBJ1-1 for the parts outside the CDR3, the full variable domain is DSGVTQTPKHLITATGQRVTLRCSPRSGDLSVYWYQQSLDQGLQFLIQYYNGEERAKGNILERFSAQQFPDLHSELNLSSLELGDSALYFCASSLPTGANTEAFFGQGTRLTVV.

CDR3 protein: CASSWGTGETQYF. The DNA for the CDR3 is TGTGCCAGTAGCTGGGGCACCGGAGAGACCCAGTACTTC. The chain links TRBV19 to TRBJ2-5; D might be TRBD1 (5 bases). V was trimmed by 6 bases and J by 4 bases, leaving 12 bases between them. CDR1 is LNHDA and CDR2 is SQIVND in the germline V gene (reference sequence). There are 13 residues in the CDR3.

This clone showed up just once. The rearrangement uses TRBV9 and TRBJ1-1, with TRBD1 matching over 8 bases. The CDR3 contains 15 residues. Germline V lookup: CDR1 SGDLS, CDR2 YYNGEE. With V trimmed by 4 bases and J by 5 bases, 10 bases remained unmatched. The CDR3 region has the DNA TGTGCCAGCAGCCCCGGAAAGACAGGGGTGACTGAAGCTTTCTTT. Protein: CASSPGKTGVTEAFF.

V and J are TRBV12-5 and TRBJ2-7, with D hard to call. The CDR3 is made up of 11 amino acids. Trimming cost V 5 bases and J 5 bases, with 7 bases left between them. Per the germline V gene, CDR1 is LGHNT and CDR2 is FRNRAP. In DNA form, the CDR3 reads TGTGCTAGTGGTATAGGGAACGAGCAGTACTTC. Its translation: CASGIGNEQYF.

The chain has TRBV2 and TRBJ2-7; 9 positions match TRBD1. Unmatched junction bases numbered 7, after V lost 2 bases and J lost 2 bases. From germline, CDR1 is SNHLY and CDR2 FYNNEI. The CDR3 consists of 16 residues. As DNA, the CDR3 is TGTGCCAGCAGTGAAACGACAGGGGGAACGACCTACGAGCAGTACTTC. Translated: CASSETTGGTTYEQYF.

The rearrangement links TRBV27 to TRBJ2-7; TRBD2 matches at 8 bases. Germline V gives CDR1 MNHEY, CDR2 SMNVEV (reference sequence). With 5 bases clipped from V and 2 bases from J, the junction kept 5 bases outside the gene matches. This CDR3 region has 14 residues. The CDR3 nucleotides read TGTGCCAGCAGTCCCGGGGGGGTCCCCTACGAGCAGTACTTC. Translating gives CASSPGGVPYEQYF.

This chain joins TRBV5-6 and TRBJ2-1; 14 nucleotides line up with TRBD2. Per the germline V gene, CDR1 is SGHDT and CDR2 is YYEEEE. This CDR3 is built from 16 residues. V shed 4 bases and J 4 bases; nucleotides not matched to a gene: 4. The DNA for the CDR3 is TGTGCCAGCAGCGAGGGACTAGCGGGGGCTTACAATGAGCAGTTCTTC. Its protein is CASSEGLAGAYNEQFF.

With respect to this clone: Other DNA sequences in this sample translate to the same CDR3. The rearrangement joins TRBV27 to TRBJ2-7; 10 bases align to TRBD2. The CDR3 sequence is 14 residues long. With V trimmed by 6 bases and J by 4 bases, 6 bases remained unmatched. CDR1 and CDR2 (germline): MNHEY, SMNVEV (reference sequence). In DNA form, the CDR3 reads TGTGCCAGCAGCCGGCTAGCGGGAGAGTACGAGCAGTACTTC. Protein sequence: CASSRLAGEYEQYF.

The chain has TRBV9 and TRBJ2-7; D is unclear. CDR3 length equals 11 residues. Trimming took off 3 bases at V and 1 base at J, with 2 bases between the two ends. The germline V gene has CDR1 SGDLS and CDR2 YYNGEE. This CDR3 reads CASSASYEQYF. In DNA, the CDR3 is TGTGCCAGCAGCGCATCCTACGAGCAGTACTTC. The whole variable domain, filled in from reference TRBV9 and TRBJ2-7, reads DSGVTQTPKHLITATGQRVTLRCSPRSGDLSVYWYQQSLDQGLQFLIQYYNGEERAKGNILERFSAQQFPDLHSELNLSSLELGDSALYFCASSASYEQYFGPGTRLTVT.

About this clone itself: The sample carries other DNA sequences with the same CDR3. This chain's CDR3 is CASSFFAYNEQFF. The CDR3 DNA reads as TGTGCCAGCAGTTTCTTCGCCTACAATGAGCAGTTCTTC. The chain couples TRBV27 to TRBJ2-1; D remains ambiguous. The length of the CDR3 is 13 residues. V lost 3 bases and J lost 2, with 5 bases in between. From germline, CDR1 is MNHEY and CDR2 SMNVEV (reference sequence).

V and J are TRBV6-1 and TRBJ2-1; D not certain. V was trimmed by 2 bases and J by 4 bases, leaving 6 bases between them. The germline V gene has CDR1 MNHNS and CDR2 SASEGT. This CDR3 is 13 amino acids long. In DNA, the CDR3 is TGTGCCAGCAGTGAATACGGATACAATGAGCAGTTCTTC. Its translation is CASSEYGYNEQFF.

This clone was detected once. This chain links TRBV7-9 with TRBJ1-1, with D maybe TRBD1 (5 bases). The germline V gene has CDR1 SEHNR and CDR2 FQNEAQ (reference sequence). The CDR3 has 17 amino acids. V lost 5 bases and J 5 bases, leaving 24 bases between the germline ends. The CDR3 nucleotides read TGTGCCAGCAGCCCACGCAGAGGGACGGAAAAGGGGACTGAAGCTTTCTTT. Its protein product is CASSPRRGTEKGTEAFF.

CDR3 nucleotides: TGCGCCAGCAGCTTATGGGAGGGGGGCACAGATACGCAGTATTTT. It specifies CASSLWEGGTDTQYF. V and J are TRBV5-1 and TRBJ2-3; D is perhaps TRBD2 (7 bases). Germline V gene data show CDR1 as SGHRS and CDR2 as YFSETQ. The CDR3 sequence is 15 residues long. V lost 2 bases to trimming and J lost 1 base, with 11 bases between them.

Remarks on this clone: Other DNA sequences of this sample code for an identical CDR3. This sequence joins TRBV28 and TRBJ2-7, with D hard to call. CDR1 and CDR2 from the germline V gene are MDHEN and SYDVKM. The CDR3 has 11 amino acids. The V gene lost 1 base and the J gene lost 5 bases, with 3 bases spanning the gap. The CDR3: CASSLLNEQYF. The CDR3 bases are TGTGCCAGCAGTTTATTAAACGAGCAGTACTTC.

The chain links TRBV7-9 to TRBJ2-2, with a tentative D call TRBD2 (5 bases). V was pared by 3 bases and J by 4 bases, with 9 bases between. This CDR3 is 14 amino acids long. CDR1 is SEHNR, CDR2 FQNEAQ, per germline (reference sequence). In DNA, the CDR3 is TGTGCCAGCAGCTTTGCCCGGGGCACCGGGGAGCTGTTTTTT. Translation gives CASSFARGTGELFF.

This clone has a single count. The V gene is TRBV7-2, the J gene TRBJ2-3; 11 nucleotides match TRBD2. Germline V gene data show CDR1 as SGHTA and CDR2 as FQGNSA. Trimming at V came to 1 base and at J to 4 bases, leaving 10 bases not matched to a gene. There are 18 residues in the CDR3. CDR3 coding DNA: TGTGCCAGCAGCTTAGTTCACGGTAGCGGGAGGGCCCCAGATACGCAGTATTTT. Protein: CASSLVHGSGRAPDTQYF.

The V and J genes are TRBV29-1 and TRBJ2-7, with D perhaps given as TRBD1 or TRBD2 (6 bases each). This CDR3 is 12 amino acids long. CDR1 is SQVTM, CDR2 ANQGSEA, per germline. V was clipped by 7 bases and J by 3 bases, with 13 bases between them. CDR3 protein: CSAEEGDYEQYF. In DNA form, the CDR3 reads TGCAGCGCGGAGGAGGGGGACTACGAGCAGTACTTC.

For this clone: Other DNA sequences in the same sample also yield this CDR3. The chain carries TRBV27 and TRBJ1-5, with D unresolved. Germline V gene data show CDR1 as MNHEY and CDR2 as SMNVEV (reference sequence). The CDR3 spans 13 residues. V was shortened by 2 bases and J by 4 bases, with 6 bases between the two germline ends. CDR3 region: CASSLAGNQPQHF. Written as DNA, the CDR3 is TGTGCCAGCAGTTTAGCCGGTAATCAGCCCCAGCATTTT.

This chain uses TRBV7-9 with TRBJ2-1; no firm D call. The CDR3 length is 16 residues. The germline V gene has CDR1 SEHNR and CDR2 FQNEAQ (reference sequence). V was shortened by 1 base and J by 4 bases, with 14 bases between the two germline ends. The CDR3 bases are TGTGCCAGCAGCTTAGTTGGCTCCTCTGGGTACAATGAGCAGTTCTTC. It codes for CASSLVGSSGYNEQFF.

V and J are TRBV29-1 and TRBJ2-7, with a weak D call TRBD2 (6 bases). Germline V gene sequence: CDR1 SQVTM, CDR2 ANQGSEA. The CDR3 sequence is 14 residues long. V shed 4 bases and J shed 0 bases, with 13 bases lying between them. CDR3 in DNA: TGCAGCGTTGGGGGCTCCGGGGGCTCCTACGAGCAGTACTTC. Protein: CSVGGSGGSYEQYF.

The V and J genes are TRBV13 and TRBJ1-3; 7 positions match TRBD1. Germline V gene lookup returns CDR1 PRHDT and CDR2 FYEKMQ (reference sequence). This CDR3 region has 15 residues. Unmatched junction bases numbered 9, after V lost 6 bases and J lost 4 bases. In DNA, the CDR3 is TGTGCCAGCAGTAGGACAGGTCGTATAGGAAACACCATATATTTT. It codes for CASSRTGRIGNTIYF.

About this clone: The same CDR3 is also encoded by other DNA sequences in this sample. The chain combines TRBV19 with TRBJ2-7; D unclear. The CDR3 covers 13 residues. Germline loops: CDR1 LNHDA, CDR2 SQIVND (reference sequence). V dropped 0 bases and J dropped 4 bases, with 7 bases sitting between them. The CDR3 protein is CASSIDLGYEQYF. The DNA of the CDR3 is TGTGCCAGTAGTATAGATCTGGGATACGAGCAGTACTTC.